This T cell receptor beta chain was identified in a study of cytomegalovirus exposure and HLA in healthy donors. Study information: In a previous analysis, around 110 million unique TCR beta sequences were found from about 190 million T cells.

Of note for this clone: Its antigen is not identified.

Study-wide points: Further analysis, carried out later, found HLA-associated TCR beta chains more clonally expanded than equally common other chains.

Primers for the PCR totalled 60 Vbeta and 13 Jbeta. Data came from immunoSEQ multiplex PCR; TCRdb stores just in-frame clones and leaves some out. The sample includes 150,000 to 200,000 clones, 65% to 80% of them seen just once. The clonotype was recovered from a woman in her 30s in good health and CMV-seronegative. The sample consisted of PBMCs.

DNA of the CDR3: TGTGCCAGCAGTACCAGGGCTGGCTACACCTTC. Protein: CASSTRAGYTF. The chain couples TRBV28 to TRBJ1-2; a possible D gene is TRBD1 (5 bases). Per the germline V gene, CDR1 is MDHEN and CDR2 is SYDVKM. The CDR3 has 11 amino acids. The V and J ends lost 5 bases and 7 bases respectively, with 8 bases between them.